This T cell receptor beta chain was documented in a study of shared clonotypes between healthy human individuals. Some clones are missing from TCRdb's copy, which holds only in-frame ones; the method was immunoSEQ multiplex PCR. The table records hundreds of thousands of clones, approximately 95% of them present only once. The sequencing sample was made of naive CD4+ T cells sorted from blood. The subset is: CD45RA+ positively selected. The TCR originated in a woman in her 30s in good health.

The CDR3, as DNA: TGTGCCAGCAGCGGAACCGACAGACCCAACACTGAAGCTTTCTTT. This translates into CASSGTDRPNTEAFF. This sequence joins TRBV6-1 and TRBJ1-1; maybe TRBD1 (5 bases). CDR1 is MNHNS and CDR2 is SASEGT in the germline V gene. CDR3 size: 15 residues. Deletions cut 6 bases from V and 2 bases from J, with 16 bases between.